The rows below give T cell receptor beta chains drawn from one sample of a study of OX40 agonist ivuxolimab in advanced cancers. Clones were sequenced by immunoSEQ multiplex PCR, and TCRdb holds only the in-frame ones, with some missing. The sample carries 95,000 to 150,000 clones, around 87% recorded once. The specimen was CD4+ or CD8+ T cells sorted from blood, collected in a trial of the OX40 agonist ivuxolimab. These receptors were taken from an adult with an advanced solid tumor such as melanoma, head and neck, liver or kidney cancer. The CDR3 runs from the conserved cysteine through the conserved F or W. D genes are given only for firm matches. The size entry is marked missing in some rows and otherwise reads once, few, many or a size class.

D | J | V | length | size | CDR3 | DNA
. | TRBJ1-1 | TRBV21-1 | 15 | . | CASSARQETNTEAFF | TGTGCCAGCAGCGCCCGACAGGAAACGAACACTGAAGCTTTCTTT
. | TRBJ1-2 | TRBV5-6 | 14 | . | CASSFLQGGYGYTF | TGTGCCAGCAGCTTCTTACAGGGAGGGTATGGCTACACCTTC
TRBD1 | TRBJ1-2 | TRBV5-4 | 15 | . | CASSLGGQRVYGYTF | TGTGCCAGCAGCTTGGGGGGACAGCGAGTCTATGGCTACACCTTC
. | TRBJ2-3 | TRBV2 | 17 | . | CASTSMGAGASTDTQYF | TGTGCCAGCACCTCTATGGGGGCAGGGGCTAGCACAGATACGCAGTATTTT
. | TRBJ1-2 | TRBV5-1 | 13 | . | CASSMAGDDGYTF | TGCGCCAGCAGCATGGCAGGGGATGATGGCTACACCTTC
TRBD1 | TRBJ1-6 | TRBV4-1 | 16 | . | CASSQGQGRGNSPLHF | TGCGCCAGCAGCCAAGGACAGGGGAGGGGAAATTCACCCCTCCACTTT
. | TRBJ2-5 | TRBV7-2 | 13 | . | CASSLGKRETQYF | TGTGCCAGCAGCTTAGGAAAACGAGAGACCCAGTACTTC
TRBD2 | TRBJ2-5 | TRBV5-1 | 18 | . | CASSLALASGGVGETQYF | TGCGCCAGCAGCTTGGCCTTGGCTAGCGGGGGGGTCGGTGAGACCCAGTACTTC
TRBD2 | TRBJ2-5 | TRBV7-2 | 15 | . | CASSSSGGWRETQYF | TGTGCCAGCAGCTCTAGCGGGGGGTGGCGAGAGACCCAGTACTTC
TRBD2 | TRBJ2-2 | TRBV5-1 | 17 | . | CASSLAGSGARTGELFF | TGCGCCAGCAGCTTGGCCGGGAGCGGGGCGAGGACCGGGGAGCTGTTTTTT
TRBD2 | TRBJ2-5 | TRBV7-2 | 17 | . | CASTPLGTSGVRKTQYF | TGTGCCAGCACCCCCCTAGGGACTAGCGGGGTCCGGAAGACCCAGTACTTC
TRBD1 | TRBJ2-1 | TRBV27 | 14 | . | CASKGDRAYNEQFF | TGTGCCAGCAAAGGGGACAGGGCCTACAATGAGCAGTTCTTC
. | TRBJ1-1 | TRBV5-1 | 14 | once | CASSFQDSYTEAFF | TGCGCCAGCAGCTTCCAGGACTCTTACACTGAAGCTTTCTTT
. | TRBJ2-5 | TRBV7-7 | 13 | . | CASSLPGAETQYF | TGTGCCAGCAGCTTACCAGGGGCCGAGACCCAGTACTTC
TRBD1 | TRBJ1-3 | TRBV5-1 | 15 | . | CASQPQGGSGNTIYF | TGCGCCAGCCAACCCCAGGGGGGCTCTGGAAACACCATATATTTT
TRBD1 | TRBJ1-2 | TRBV7-9 | 15 | once | CASSLESGQVDGYTF | TGTGCCAGCAGCTTAGAGTCGGGACAGGTAGACGGCTACACCTTC
TRBD1 | TRBJ1-2 | TRBV5-1 | 15 | . | CASSSQGPSNYGYTF | TGCGCCAGCAGCTCACAGGGGCCGTCTAACTATGGCTACACCTTC
TRBD1 | TRBJ1-5 | TRBV28 | 13 | . | CASRQGSNQPQHF | TGTGCCAGCAGACAGGGGAGCAATCAGCCCCAGCATTTT
TRBD2 | TRBJ2-5 | TRBV28 | 14 | . | CASRDGGAKETQYF | TGTGCCAGCAGGGACGGGGGGGCCAAAGAGACCCAGTACTTC
TRBD2 | TRBJ2-5 | TRBV5-1 | 14 | . | CASSGGTSRETQYF | TGCGCCAGCAGCGGAGGGACTAGCCGGGAGACCCAGTACTTC
. | TRBJ1-2 | TRBV21-1 | 15 | . | CASSKGTGTGSSYTF | TGTGCCAGCAGCAAAGGTACCGGGACAGGGAGTAGCTACACCTTC
. | TRBJ1-6 | TRBV5-1 | 14 | . | CASSLGQRNSPLHF | TGCGCCAGCAGCTTGGGACAGCGGAATTCACCCCTCCACTTT
. | TRBJ1-2 | TRBV28 | 14 | . | CASSSQQSNYGYTF | TGTGCCAGCAGTTCACAACAGTCTAACTATGGCTACACCTTC
TRBD2 | TRBJ2-5 | TRBV6-5 | 14 | . | CASSSTSGQETQYF | TGTGCCAGCAGTTCGACTAGCGGCCAAGAGACCCAGTACTTC
TRBD2 | TRBJ2-5 | TRBV2 | 16 | few | CASGRSSGGRQETQYF | TGTGCCAGTGGGAGGAGTAGCGGGGGGCGGCAAGAGACCCAGTACTTC
TRBD1 | TRBJ1-6 | TRBV10-3 | 19 | . | CAISESLDRASSYNSPLHF | TGTGCCATCAGTGAGTCGTTGGACAGGGCTAGCTCCTATAATTCACCCCTCCACTTT
TRBD1 | TRBJ1-2 | TRBV5-6 | 15 | . | CASSFRDRVNYGYTF | TGTGCCAGCAGCTTCCGGGACAGAGTTAACTATGGCTACACCTTC
TRBD1 | TRBJ1-5 | TRBV10-1 | 14 | . | CASSPQGVNQPQHF | TGCGCCAGCAGTCCTCAGGGGGTAAATCAGCCCCAGCATTTT
TRBD1 | TRBJ1-6 | TRBV4-3 | 19 | . | CASSQARTGGRSYNSPLHF | TGCGCCAGCAGCCAGGCTCGTACAGGGGGGCGGTCCTATAATTCACCCCTCCACTTT
TRBD2 | TRBJ2-7 | TRBV7-2 | 13 | once | CASSPRTSGEQYF | TGTGCCAGCAGCCCCCGGACTAGCGGGGAGCAGTACTTC
. | TRBJ2-3 | TRBV6-4 | 15 | . | CASKKTPVSTDTQYF | TGTGCCAGCAAGAAGACCCCAGTGAGCACAGATACGCAGTATTTT
. | TRBJ1-1 | TRBV5-4 | 16 | . | CASSLAPGQMNTEAFF | TGTGCCAGCAGCTTGGCTCCGGGACAAATGAACACTGAAGCTTTCTTT
TRBD1 | TRBJ2-5 | TRBV5-1 | 15 | . | CASGGGAGGRETQYF | TGCGCCAGCGGAGGTGGAGCAGGGGGTCGCGAGACCCAGTACTTC
. | TRBJ2-1 | TRBV5-1 | 15 | . | CASSLVFSGRDEQFF | TGCGCCAGCAGCTTGGTATTTTCGGGTAGGGATGAGCAGTTCTTC